The 9 T cell receptor beta chains reported below all come from one sample, sequenced in a study of CD8+CD57+ T cells in acquired aplastic anemia (dated by TCRdb to 2017 to 2018). Sequencing used an Illumina HiSeq 2000. Genomic DNA served as template for TCR beta VDJ combination and CDR3 sequence profiling. TCRdb reanalyzed the raw reads on its own, using fastp at Q25 for trimming and MiXCR for clone calling, and kept in-frame beta chains. CDR3 protein duplicates are merged, each entry listing the most common genes and DNA. The sample data list about 180,000 distinct CDR3 sequences, and roughly three fifths of these were observed just once. In total, the top ten clones hold about two fifths of the sample. Expansion of CD8+CD57+ cells had been shown by flow cytometry in the patients chosen for sequencing. Sequences were obtained from sorted CD4+, CD8+, or CD8+CD57+ T cells (not recorded which) from PBMCs. These receptors came from a human donor with aplastic anemia.

The chain combines TRBV12-3 or TRBV12-4 with TRBJ2-3; 11 bases are shared with TRBD2. The CDR3 consists of 18 residues. V lost 5 bases and J lost 2; bases outside the gene matches: 12. The CDR3 region has the DNA TGTGCCAGCAGTGCAACAGGGGAACTAGCGGGAGTCACAGATACGCAGTATTTT. Translated: CASSATGELAGVTDTQYF.

The J gene is TRBJ2-7, the V gene TRBV5-1; the match to TRBD1 covers 11 bases. The germline gives CDR1 SGHRS, CDR2 YFSETQ. This CDR3 is built from 14 residues. With V trimmed by 3 bases and J by 3 bases, 2 bases remained unmatched. The CDR3 spells CASSWGTGGYEQYF. CDR3 nucleotides: TGCGCCAGCAGCTGGGGGACAGGGGGCTACGAGCAGTACTTC.

The chain is built from TRBV5-5 and TRBJ1-1; no clear D. The germline V gene encodes CDR1 SGHKS and CDR2 YYEKEE (reference sequence). The CDR3 has 14 residues. Trimming pared 2 bases from V and 3 bases from J, leaving 11 bases between. For the CDR3, the DNA is TGTGCCAGCAGCTTAGGGAGACTCGACACTGAAGCTTTCTTT. The encoded protein is CASSLGRLDTEAFF.

This chain's CDR3 is CASSSRVSSGGYNEQFF. In nucleotides, the CDR3 is TGTGCCAGCAGCTCGCGTGTTTCTAGCGGGGGATACAATGAGCAGTTCTTC. This chain links TRBV7-2 with TRBJ2-1; 10 bases match TRBD2. Per germline, CDR1 SGHTA and CDR2 FQGNSA. The CDR3 length is 17 residues. V gave up 4 bases and J gave up 4 bases; unmatched junction bases: 10.

The rearrangement links TRBV25-1 to TRBJ2-4; tentative D call: TRBD1 (6 bases). Trimming left V 2 bases short and J 5 bases short, with 7 bases between. This CDR3 is built from 13 residues. Per germline, CDR1 MGHDK and CDR2 SYGVNS. DNA of the CDR3: TGTGCCAGCAGTGAACAGGGGCAAAACATTCAGTACTTC. As protein: CASSEQGQNIQYF.

This clonotype was observed many times. The CDR3 does not close with the conserved phenylalanine or tryptophan, likely indicating a read error. The chain uses TRBV2 and TRBJ2-2, with D possibly being TRBD1 or TRBD2 (5 bases each). The CDR3 has 14 residues. V dropped 4 bases and J dropped 8 bases, with 14 bases sitting between them. Germline loops: CDR1 SNHLY, CDR2 FYNNEI. The DNA of the CDR3 is TGTGCCAGCAGTGGGTGGGACGGCGAGGGGGAGCTGTTTTCT. Amino acid sequence: CASSGWDGEGELFS.

Ten or more counts support this clonotype. This rearrangement joins TRBV4-1 to TRBJ1-2; the D is unclear. CDR3 length: 14 residues. Trimming cost V 0 bases and J 9 bases, with 14 bases left between them. The germline CDR1 and CDR2 sequences are MGHRA and YSYEKL. CDR3 protein: CASSQDTAAHRYTF. CDR3 DNA: TGCGCCAGCAGCCAAGATACAGCCGCTCATCGCTACACCTTC.

The chain joins TRBV20-1 to TRBJ2-7; D may be TRBD1 (6 bases). Germline lookup yields CDR1 DFQATT and CDR2 SNEGSKA (reference sequence). The CDR3 covers 13 residues. Trimming took off 6 bases at V and 2 bases at J, with 14 bases between the two ends. The CDR3 here is CSARGTDAYEQYF. CDR3 sequence (DNA): TGCAGTGCGAGGGGGACGGACGCCTACGAGCAGTACTTC.

The V and J genes are TRBV12-3 or TRBV12-4 and TRBJ1-5, with no clear D. Trimming pared 3 bases from V and 14 bases from J, leaving 14 bases between. The CDR3 is 12 amino acids. The CDR3 DNA reads as TGTGCCAGCAGTTTTAACGTGGAGGCCAAGCATTTT. It encodes CASSFNVEAKHF.